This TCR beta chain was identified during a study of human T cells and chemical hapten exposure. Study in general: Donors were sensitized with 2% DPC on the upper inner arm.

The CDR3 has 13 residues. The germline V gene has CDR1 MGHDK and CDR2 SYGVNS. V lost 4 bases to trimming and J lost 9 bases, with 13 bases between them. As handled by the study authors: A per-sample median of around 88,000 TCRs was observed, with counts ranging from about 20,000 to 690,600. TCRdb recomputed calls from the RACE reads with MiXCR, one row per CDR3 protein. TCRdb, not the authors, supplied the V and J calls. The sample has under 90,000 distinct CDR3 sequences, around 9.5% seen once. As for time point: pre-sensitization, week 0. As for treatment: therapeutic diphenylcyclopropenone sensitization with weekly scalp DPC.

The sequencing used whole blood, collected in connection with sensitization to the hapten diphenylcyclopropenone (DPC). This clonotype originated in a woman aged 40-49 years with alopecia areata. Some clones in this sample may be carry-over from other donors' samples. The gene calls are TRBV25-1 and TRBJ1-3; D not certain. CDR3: CASSAQTLGTIYF. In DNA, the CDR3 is TGTGCCAGCAGTGCACAGACTTTGGGCACCATATATTTT.